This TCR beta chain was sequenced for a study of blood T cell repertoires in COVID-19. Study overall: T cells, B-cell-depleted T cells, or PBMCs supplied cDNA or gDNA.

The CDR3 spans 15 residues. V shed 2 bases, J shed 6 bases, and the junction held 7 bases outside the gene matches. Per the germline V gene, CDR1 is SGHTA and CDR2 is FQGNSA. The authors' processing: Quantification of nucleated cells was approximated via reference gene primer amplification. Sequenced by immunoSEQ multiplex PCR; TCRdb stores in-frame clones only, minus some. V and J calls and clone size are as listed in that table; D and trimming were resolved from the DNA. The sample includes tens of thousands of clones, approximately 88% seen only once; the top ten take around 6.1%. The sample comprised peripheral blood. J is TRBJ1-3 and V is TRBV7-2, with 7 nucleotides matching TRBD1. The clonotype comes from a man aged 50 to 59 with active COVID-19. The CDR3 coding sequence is TGTGCCAGCAGCTTATCCGGGACAGTTGAAAACACCATATATTTT. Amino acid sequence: CASSLSGTVENTIYF.